The rows below give T cell receptor beta chains drawn from one sample of a study of blood T cell repertoires in COVID-19. Repertoires were generated with immunoSEQ multiplex PCR, while TCRdb's copy carries only in-frame clones and drops some. The table includes 180,000 or so clones, 75% to 90% detected once. Material: peripheral blood. The receptors were sampled from a woman aged 55-70 years with acute or convalescent COVID-19. The CDR3 runs from the conserved cysteine through the conserved F or W. The D gene is left open where the match is weak. Where a row states a size, it is once, few, many or the class of an expanded clone; other rows omit it.

j_gene	abundance	v_gene	d_gene	CDR3nt	CDR3aa
TRBJ2-3	-	TRBV4-2	TRBD2	TGTGCCAGCAGCCAACTGACTAGCGGGACGGCAGATACGCAGTATTTT	CASSQLTSGTADTQYF
TRBJ1-5	-	TRBV27	-	TGTGCCAGCAGAACAACAAAGACAACTGAGAATCAGCCCCAGCATTTT	CASRTTKTTENQPQHF
TRBJ1-1	-	TRBV5-1	TRBD1	TGCGCCAGCAGCATGGCCGGGACAGGGGGGCAACTGAACACTGAAGCTTTCTTT	CASSMAGTGGQLNTEAFF
TRBJ2-7	-	TRBV5-1	TRBD2	TGCGCCAGCAGCTTGGCCAAGCGGGAGGACGAGCAGTACTTC	CASSLAKREDEQYF
TRBJ1-1	-	TRBV15	-	TGTGCCACCAGCAATGGGGGAAACCTCCAGGGGGCTTTCTTT	CATSNGGNLQGAFF
TRBJ1-3	-	TRBV14	TRBD1	TGTGCCAGCAGCCTAGGAACAGGGGCTGGAAACACCATATATTTT	CASSLGTGAGNTIYF
TRBJ2-1	-	TRBV13	TRBD2	TGTGCCAGCAGCTCTAGCGGGAGGGGATTCAATGAGCAGTTCTTC	CASSSSGRGFNEQFF
TRBJ1-2	-	TRBV10-3	-	TGTGCCATCAGTGAGGGGGCAGGAGGGAGAGGCTACACCTTC	CAISEGAGGRGYTF
TRBJ1-4	-	TRBV6-5	-	TGTGCCAGCAGTTACTCGTCGGGAGTGGAAAAACTGTTTTTT	CASSYSSGVEKLFF
TRBJ1-3	-	TRBV5-1	TRBD1	TGCGCCAGCAGCCCGACAGGGGGCTCTGGAAACACCATATATTTT	CASSPTGGSGNTIYF
TRBJ1-1	-	TRBV28	-	TGTGCCAGCAGCCGTAACACTGAAGCTTTCTTT	CASSRNTEAFF
TRBJ1-3	-	TRBV9	-	TGTGCCAGCAGCGTCGACGGGGGGCTTGGAAACACCATATATTTT	CASSVDGGLGNTIYF
TRBJ2-3	-	TRBV7-8	TRBD2	TGTGCCAGCAGCTTAGTCGGTAGCGGGAGAGGCACGCAGTATTTT	CASSLVGSGRGTQYF
TRBJ2-7	once	TRBV5-4	-	TGTGCCAGCAGCGTAGCGGAGTCCTACGAGCAGTACTTC	CASSVAESYEQYF
TRBJ1-2	-	TRBV5-4	-	TGTGCCAGCAGCTTCGGGGGGGACTATGGCTACACCTTC	CASSFGGDYGYTF
TRBJ2-1	few	TRBV6-5	-	TGTGCCAGCAAGAAGCTGGCGGAGTCCCATGAGCAGTTCTTC	CASKKLAESHEQFF
TRBJ1-2	-	TRBV7-3	-	TGTGCCAGCAGCTTATCCAGGGAAGGTAGTGGCTACACCTTC	CASSLSREGSGYTF
TRBJ1-2	-	TRBV28	-	TGTGCCAGTTCAGGGGCAGGGGGCTACACCTTC	CASSGAGGYTF
TRBJ1-2	-	TRBV20-1	-	TGCAGTGCTAGAGGAGGCGGCTACACCTTC	CSARGGGYTF
TRBJ2-5	-	TRBV5-4	TRBD2	TGTGCCAGCAGCTTGTCGGGACTAGCGGAAGAGACCCAGTACTTC	CASSLSGLAEETQYF
TRBJ2-7	-	TRBV25-1	TRBD1	TGTGCCAGCAGTGTTAAGGGGGCTAGCGAGCAGTACTTC	CASSVKGASEQYF
TRBJ1-1	few	TRBV7-9	TRBD1	TGTGCCAGCAGCTCCCCCGATACAGGGGGTAACACTGAAGCTTTCTTT	CASSSPDTGGNTEAFF
TRBJ2-1	-	TRBV6-6	-	TGTGCCAGCAGATCCCCGCCCGAGCGGAATGAGCAGTTCTTC	CASRSPPERNEQFF
TRBJ2-2	-	TRBV28	-	TGTGCCAGCAGTTTATACAGAAACACCGGGGAGCTGTTTTTT	CASSLYRNTGELFF
TRBJ1-1	-	TRBV20-1	-	TGCAGTGCTAGTTCCCAGGGTTTCGGCACTGAAGCTTTCTTT	CSASSQGFGTEAFF
TRBJ1-1	-	TRBV28	-	TGTGCCAGCAGTTTCTGGCCTTCGAACACTGAAGCTTTCTTT	CASSFWPSNTEAFF
TRBJ2-5	-	TRBV14	-	TGTGCCAGCAGCCAAGCTCCGGAGACCCAGTACTTC	CASSQAPETQYF
TRBJ2-2	once	TRBV6-5	TRBD2	TGTGCCAGCACGGGACTAGCGGGAGGAGCCGGGGAGCTGTTTTTT	CASTGLAGGAGELFF
TRBJ2-5	-	TRBV18	TRBD1	TGTGCCAGCTCCGCGTGGGACAGGGACGGGGAGACCCAGTACTTC	CASSAWDRDGETQYF
TRBJ1-5	once	TRBV6-5	-	TGTGCCAGCAGCCAACAGGGTCGCAATCAGCCCCAGCATTTT	CASSQQGRNQPQHF
TRBJ2-5	-	TRBV6-5	-	TGTGCCAGCATCCAGGCCAACCAAGAGACCCAGTACTTC	CASIQANQETQYF
TRBJ1-1	-	TRBV2	-	TGTGCCAGCAAGACAGGCTTGAACACTGAAGCTTTCTTT	CASKTGLNTEAFF
TRBJ2-1	few	TRBV18	-	TGTGCCAGCTCACCAGCCTGGGAGCTAGCGAGGTCCAATGAGCAGTTCTTC	CASSPAWELARSNEQFF
TRBJ1-2	-	TRBV19	TRBD1	TGTGCCAGTAGTCTCCGGGACAGGGGAGACTACACCTTC	CASSLRDRGDYTF
TRBJ1-6	-	TRBV3-1/TRBV3-2	TRBD1	TGTGCCAGCAGCGACTGGACAGGGGTAAATTCACCCCTCCACTTT	CASSDWTGVNSPLHF
TRBJ1-1	once	TRBV30	-	TGTGCCTGGAGTGTAGTTTCGGGGTTCACTGAAGCTTTCTTT	CAWSVVSGFTEAFF
TRBJ1-1	once	TRBV11-3	TRBD1	TGTGCCAGCAGCTTAGCCTCCATGGGGACAGGGGAAGCTTTCTTT	CASSLASMGTGEAFF